This T cell receptor beta chain was found in a study of identical twins. Findings and limits, study-wide: Clonotypes of the beta chain that were abundant in cord blood carried fewer insertions (memory repertoires showed none).

This clonotype showed up many times. Its antigen remains unknown. Germline loops: CDR1 SEHNR, CDR2 FQNEAQ (reference sequence). The CDR3 loop spans 12 amino acids. V was clipped by 1 base and J by 8 bases, with 5 bases between them. The donors were all healthy and Caucasian. Via MiXCR, TCRdb re-called the 5' RACE reads, giving one row per CDR3 protein. The table has roughly 750,000 distinct CDR3 sequences, 21% seen once. The same sample was also used in a study of T cells expressing NK-cell markers. From that second work: Seven of the eight sequenced donors were classified as HCMV-seropositive, and one was classified as seronegative.

The TCR was taken from a woman younger than 35 in good health. The rearrangement uses TRBV7-9 and TRBJ1-4; D uncertain. The specimen was PBMCs. CDR3: CASSLGIEKLFF. CDR3 coding DNA: TGTGCCAGCAGCTTAGGGATAGAAAAACTGTTTTTT.